This T cell receptor (beta chain) is drawn from a study of identical twins. Germline CDR1 reads LGHDT; CDR2 reads YNNKEL (reference sequence). This CDR3 is 18 amino acids long. Trimming removed 4 bases from V and 2 bases from J, with 24 bases in between. TCRdb reprocessed the 5' RACE reads via MiXCR and lists one record per CDR3 protein. This table holds 450,000 to 500,000 distinct CDR3 sequences, 14% found once. A further study also used this sample, focusing on yellow fever vaccine responses in identical twins.

This clonotype was sampled from a woman aged 18-29 years in good health. V and J are TRBV3-1 and TRBJ2-7, with D possibly matching TRBD1 (6 bases). The specimen sequenced was CD4+ T cells sorted from blood. The CDR3 spells CASSLHFQRGIPPYEQYF. Here the CDR3 DNA reads TGTGCCAGCAGCCTACATTTCCAGAGGGGGATACCTCCCTACGAGCAGTACTTC.